The T cell receptor beta chain described here comes from a study of blood T cell repertoires in COVID-19. Study-level information: Samples came from the United States, Italy and Spain, spanning acute and convalescent COVID-19. T cells, B-cell-depleted T cells, or PBMCs supplied cDNA or gDNA.

Original analysis: Researchers report that nucleated cell counts were estimated from reference gene primer amplification. Profiled with immunoSEQ multiplex PCR; TCRdb holds only in-frame clones, not every one. The D gene and trimming were derived from the DNA, and the V and J assignments and clone size from that table. The sample lists about 120,000 clones; about 78% were seen once. Trimming cost V 5 bases and J 3 bases; bases outside gene matches: 4. Germline V gives CDR1 SGHRS, CDR2 YFSETQ. CDR3 length: 13 residues. This receptor was taken from a man between 70 and 80 years old with acute or convalescent COVID-19. Sequencing was carried out using peripheral blood. This chain uses TRBV5-1 with TRBJ1-2; 7 bases fit TRBD1. DNA of the CDR3: TGCGCCAGCAGTACCACAGGGGACTATGGCTACACCTTC. This encodes CASSTTGDYGYTF.